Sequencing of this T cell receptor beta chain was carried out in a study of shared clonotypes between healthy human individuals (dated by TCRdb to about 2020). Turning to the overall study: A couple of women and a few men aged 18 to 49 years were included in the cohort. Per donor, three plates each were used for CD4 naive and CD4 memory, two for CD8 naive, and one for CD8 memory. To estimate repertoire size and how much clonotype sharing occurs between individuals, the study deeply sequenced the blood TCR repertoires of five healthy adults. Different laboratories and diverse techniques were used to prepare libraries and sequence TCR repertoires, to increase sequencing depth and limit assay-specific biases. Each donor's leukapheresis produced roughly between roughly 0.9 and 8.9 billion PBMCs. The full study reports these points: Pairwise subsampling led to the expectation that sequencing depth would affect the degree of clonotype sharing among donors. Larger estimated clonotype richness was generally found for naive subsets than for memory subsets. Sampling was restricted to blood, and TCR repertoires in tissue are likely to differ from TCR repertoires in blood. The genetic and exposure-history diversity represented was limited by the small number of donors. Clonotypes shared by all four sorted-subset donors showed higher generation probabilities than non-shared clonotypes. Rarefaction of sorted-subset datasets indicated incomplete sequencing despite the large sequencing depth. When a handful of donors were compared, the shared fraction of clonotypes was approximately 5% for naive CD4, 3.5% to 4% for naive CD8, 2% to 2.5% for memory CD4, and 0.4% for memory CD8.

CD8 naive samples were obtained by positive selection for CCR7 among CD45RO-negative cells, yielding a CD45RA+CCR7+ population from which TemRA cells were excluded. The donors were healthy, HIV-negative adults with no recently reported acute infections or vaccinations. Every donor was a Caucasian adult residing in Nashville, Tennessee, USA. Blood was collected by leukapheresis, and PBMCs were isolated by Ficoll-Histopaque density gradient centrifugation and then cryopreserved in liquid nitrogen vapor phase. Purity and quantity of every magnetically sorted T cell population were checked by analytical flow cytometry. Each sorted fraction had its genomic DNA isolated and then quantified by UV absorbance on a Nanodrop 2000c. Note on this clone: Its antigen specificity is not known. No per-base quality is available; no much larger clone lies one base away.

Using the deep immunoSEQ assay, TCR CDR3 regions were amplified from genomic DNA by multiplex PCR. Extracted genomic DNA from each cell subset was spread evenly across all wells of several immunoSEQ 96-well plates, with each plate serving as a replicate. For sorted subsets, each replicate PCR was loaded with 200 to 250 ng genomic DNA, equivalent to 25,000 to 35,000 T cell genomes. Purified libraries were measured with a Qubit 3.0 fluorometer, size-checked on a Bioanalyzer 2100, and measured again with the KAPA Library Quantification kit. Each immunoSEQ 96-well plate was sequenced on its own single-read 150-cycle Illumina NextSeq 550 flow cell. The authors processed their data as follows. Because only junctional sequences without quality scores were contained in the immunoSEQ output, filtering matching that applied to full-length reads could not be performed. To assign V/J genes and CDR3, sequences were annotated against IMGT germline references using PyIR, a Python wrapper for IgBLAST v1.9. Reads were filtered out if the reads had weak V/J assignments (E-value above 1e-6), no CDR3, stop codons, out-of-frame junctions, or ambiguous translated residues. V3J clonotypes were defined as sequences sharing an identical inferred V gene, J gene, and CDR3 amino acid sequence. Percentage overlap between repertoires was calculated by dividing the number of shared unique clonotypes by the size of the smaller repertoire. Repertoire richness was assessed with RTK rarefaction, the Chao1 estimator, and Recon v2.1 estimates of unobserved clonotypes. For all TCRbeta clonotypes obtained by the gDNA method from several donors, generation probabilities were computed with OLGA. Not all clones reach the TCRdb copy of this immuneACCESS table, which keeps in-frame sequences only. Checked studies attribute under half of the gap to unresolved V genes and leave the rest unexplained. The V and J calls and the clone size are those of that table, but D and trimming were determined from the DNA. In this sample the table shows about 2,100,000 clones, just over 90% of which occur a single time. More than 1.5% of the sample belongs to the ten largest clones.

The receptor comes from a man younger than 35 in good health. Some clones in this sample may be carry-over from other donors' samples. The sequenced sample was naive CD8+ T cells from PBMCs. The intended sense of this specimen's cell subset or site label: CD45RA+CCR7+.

The CDR3 protein is CASSGAESSYEQYF. The DNA is TGTGCCAGCAGCGGGGCGGAGAGCTCCTACGAGCAGTACTTC. The chain is assembled from TRBV2 and TRBJ2-7; the D gene is possibly TRBD1 or TRBD2, with 5 bases matching each. CDR1 and CDR2, looked up from the germline V gene, are SNHLY and FYNNEI. V is shortened by 6 bases, J by 0 bases, and the region joining them spans 12 bases. The CDR3 runs 14 amino acids, cysteine and phenylalanine included. The CDR3 DNA has 42 bases and is translated from base 1.